These 12 T cell receptor beta chains share one sample of origin, sequenced in a study of identical twins. TCRdb recomputed calls from the 5' RACE reads with MiXCR, one row per CDR3 protein. This sample has 1.5 million to 2 million distinct CDR3 sequences, with less than 35% found just once. The sample taken for sequencing was cord blood. The origin of the receptors is a newborn girl in good health.

This clonotype was picked up many times. The CDR3: CASSLPFQGRSYEQYF. As DNA, the CDR3 is TGTGCCAGCAGCTTGCCTTTCCAGGGGCGCTCCTACGAGCAGTACTTC. The chain carries TRBV11-2 and TRBJ2-7; D is perhaps TRBD1 (6 bases). Between the trimmed V and J ends, which lost 3 bases and 0 bases, there was a span of 15 bases. The CDR3 is 16 amino acids. Germline CDR1 SGHAT, CDR2 FQNNGV.

This chain uses TRBV3-1 with TRBJ2-1, with a possible D match to TRBD1 (5 bases). The CDR3 is 17 amino acids. Germline assignment: CDR1 LGHDT and CDR2 YNNKEL (reference sequence). V dropped 1 base and J dropped 3 bases, with 16 bases sitting between them. The CDR3 is CASSQGVGATYYNEQFF. CDR3 coding DNA: TGTGCCAGCAGCCAAGGGGTAGGGGCGACGTACTACAATGAGCAGTTCTTC.

This clonotype was seen many times. The gene calls are TRBV4-1 and TRBJ2-3, with TRBD2 matching over 9 bases. Germline V CDR1 and CDR2: MGHRA, YSYEKL. The V segment lost 1 base and the J segment 3 bases; nucleotides outside the gene matches: 2. The CDR3 loop spans 15 amino acids. The CDR3 sequence: CASSQVAGVTDTQYF. DNA for the CDR3: TGCGCCAGCAGCCAAGTAGCGGGAGTAACAGATACGCAGTATTTT.

This clonotype was observed a handful of times. The rearrangement links TRBV10-3 to TRBJ2-7, with 8 bases aligning to TRBD2. V lost 4 bases to trimming and J lost 0 bases; unmatched junction nucleotides: 2. Germline assignment: CDR1 ENHRY and CDR2 SYGVKD. This CDR3 is 14 amino acids long. CDR3 in amino acids: CAISAGGASYEQYF. CDR3 nucleotides: TGTGCCATCAGTGCCGGGGGGGCCTCCTACGAGCAGTACTTC.

This clonotype has a handful of counts. The chain combines TRBV24-1 with TRBJ2-5; 14 positions match TRBD2. V shed 6 bases, J shed 5 bases, and the junction held 4 bases outside the gene matches. Germline CDR1 and CDR2: KGHDR and SFDVKD. The CDR3 has 15 amino acids. This CDR3 reads CATSLGLAGVETQYF. The CDR3 DNA reads as TGTGCCACCAGTCTGGGACTAGCGGGAGTGGAGACCCAGTACTTC.

This clonotype has a handful of counts. This sequence joins TRBV12-3 or TRBV12-4 and TRBJ2-7; perhaps TRBD1 as D (6 bases). V was shortened by 5 bases and J by 4 bases, with 18 bases between the two germline ends. The CDR3 contains 15 residues. The CDR3 protein is CASSLRQDQLYEQYF. In DNA form, the CDR3 reads TGTGCCAGCAGTCTCCGACAGGACCAACTTTACGAGCAGTACTTC.

There are a few counts of this clonotype. The chain carries TRBV6-6 and TRBJ1-5; no firm D call. The germline gives CDR1 MNHNY, CDR2 SVGAGI (reference sequence). This CDR3 is 13 amino acids long. The germline V and J ends were trimmed by 0 bases and 6 bases, with 6 bases remaining between them. The CDR3 here is CASSYSVLQPQHF. The DNA for the CDR3 is TGTGCCAGCAGTTACTCTGTGCTTCAGCCCCAGCATTTT.

A remark on this clonotype: The junction does not match germline at one end; this may be a read error. The chain employs TRBV5-6 and TRBJ1-2; D remains ambiguous. CDR1 SGHDT and CDR2 YYEEEE come from the germline V gene. This CDR3 is 12 amino acids long. The CDR3 nucleotides read TGTGCCTGCAGCTTGGCTTTCCTCGGCTACACCTTC. This translates into CACSLAFLGYTF.

This chain links TRBV2 with TRBJ2-2, with TRBD2 as a possible D gene (5 bases). V was trimmed by 0 bases and J by 7 bases, leaving 12 bases between them. Germline V CDR1 and CDR2: SNHLY, FYNNEI. The CDR3 is made up of 15 amino acids. The CDR3 reads CASSEALRGVGELFF. CDR3 sequence (DNA): TGTGCCAGCAGTGAAGCGCTTCGGGGTGTCGGGGAGCTGTTTTTT. The entire variable domain, with the rest obtained from reference TRBV2 and TRBJ2-2, is as follows: EPEVTQTPSHQVTQMGQEVILRCVPISNHLYFYWYRQILGQKVEFLVSFYNNEISEKSEIFDDQFSVERPDGSNFTLKIRSTKLEDSAMYFCASSEALRGVGELFFGEGSRLTVL.

This clonotype was counted between two and nine times. The CDR3 nucleotides are TGCAGTGCTAGAGACCTAAGCGGGTACCAAGAGACCCAGTACTTC. This codes for CSARDLSGYQETQYF. The gene calls are TRBV20-1 and TRBJ2-5; D may be TRBD2 (6 bases). The CDR3 runs to 15 residues. V lost 0 bases to trimming and J lost 0 bases, with 11 bases between them. CDR1 and CDR2 (germline): DFQATT, SNEGSKA (reference sequence).

This chain connects TRBV6-1 to TRBJ1-5; no clear D. The germline V and J ends were trimmed by 7 bases and 2 bases, with 9 bases remaining between them. CDR1 and CDR2 from the germline V gene are MNHNS and SASEGT. The CDR3 extends over 13 amino acids. CDR3 sequence: CASIGVRNQPQHF. CDR3 DNA sequence: TGTGCCAGCATTGGGGTTCGCAATCAGCCCCAGCATTTT.

This clonotype was counted a few times. The chain carries TRBV4-1 and TRBJ2-5; 11 bases are a match to TRBD2. In germline, CDR1 is MGHRA, CDR2 YSYEKL. After removal of 3 bases from V and 2 bases from J, the junction contained 5 bases not matched to a gene. The CDR3 runs 16 residues. The chain's CDR3 is CASSQRLAGSQETQYF. The CDR3 DNA reads TGCGCCAGCAGCCAGCGACTAGCGGGGAGTCAAGAGACCCAGTACTTC.